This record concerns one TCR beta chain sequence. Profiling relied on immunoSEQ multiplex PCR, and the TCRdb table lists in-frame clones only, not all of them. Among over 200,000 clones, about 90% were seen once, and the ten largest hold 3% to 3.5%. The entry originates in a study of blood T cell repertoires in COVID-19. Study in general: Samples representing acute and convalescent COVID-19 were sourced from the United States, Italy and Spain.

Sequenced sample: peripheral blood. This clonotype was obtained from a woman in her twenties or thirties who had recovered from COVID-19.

CDR3 region: CASSAPGMPELFF. The CDR3, as DNA: TGTGCCAGCAGCGCGCCCGGGATGCCCGAACTGTTTTTT. The rearrangement links TRBV9 to TRBJ1-4; D is uncertain. The CDR3 is 13 amino acids. Germline CDR1 and CDR2: SGDLS and YYNGEE. Trimming removed 3 bases at V and 12 bases at J, with 15 bases between.